One sample yielded the 14 T cell receptor beta chains listed below, sequenced in a study of CD8 T cells in ankylosing spondylitis. The study, taken as a whole, reports: Apparently characteristic of ankylosing spondylitis blood was a TCR beta motif (about 8 highly homologous variants).

Antigen specificity for these receptors is unknown. TCRdb analysed the 5' RACE reads with MiXCR anew, one entry per CDR3 protein. Of approximately 540,000 distinct CDR3 sequences in the sample, about 12% were seen once. Sequenced sample: blood, either unsorted or a sorted T cell fraction (not recorded which). All receptors come from a male donor with ankylosing spondylitis.

This clonotype was seen a handful of times. This chain connects TRBV12-3 or TRBV12-4 to TRBJ1-4; D is possibly TRBD1 (6 bases). V was clipped by 6 bases and J by 7 bases, with 15 bases between them. The CDR3 sequence is 14 residues long. The CDR3 DNA is TGTGCCAGCAGCCCCGGGGGGGCCACTGAAAAACTGTTTTTT. It translates to CASSPGGATEKLFF.

This clonotype was observed a handful of times. This chain links TRBV7-2 with TRBJ2-2; D ambiguous. Germline assignment: CDR1 SGHTA and CDR2 FQGNSA. Trimming cost V 5 bases and J 2 bases, with 15 bases left between them. The CDR3 loop spans 16 amino acids. The DNA for the CDR3 is TGTGCCAGCAGCCACCAGCCCCAGACAAACACCGGGGAGCTGTTTTTT. This sequence encodes CASSHQPQTNTGELFF.

There are many counts of this clonotype. The chain carries TRBV12-3 or TRBV12-4 and TRBJ1-2, with D maybe TRBD1 (6 bases). This CDR3 has 15 residues. Trimming pared 5 bases from V and 5 bases from J, leaving 18 bases between. The CDR3 DNA sequence: TGTGCCAGCAGTCTCGGGGGGCAGAGGGCATATGGCTACACCTTC. It encodes CASSLGGQRAYGYTF.

CDR3 nucleotides: TGTGCCAGCTCACCAGTAACAGGTTTTTGGGAGACCCAGTACTTC. As protein: CASSPVTGFWETQYF. This rearrangement joins TRBV18 to TRBJ2-5, with TRBD1 as a possible D gene (5 bases). Germline loops: CDR1 KGHSH, CDR2 LQKENI. CDR3 length equals 15 residues. Trimming pared 2 bases from V and 5 bases from J, leaving 15 bases between. Based on the CDR3 plus reference TRBV18 and TRBJ2-5, the full variable domain is NAGVMQNPRHLVRRRGQEARLRCSPMKGHSHVYWYRQLPEEGLKFMVYLQKENIIDESGMPKERFSAEFPKEGPSILRIQQVVRGDSAAYFCASSPVTGFWETQYFGPGTRLLVL.

In this sample, this clonotype turned up many times. The chain links TRBV5-1 to TRBJ2-3; 9 bases match TRBD2. The CDR3 loop spans 16 amino acids. The V segment lost 1 base and the J segment 8 bases; nucleotides outside the gene matches: 11. The germline CDR1 and CDR2 sequences are SGHRS and YFSETQ. The CDR3 coding sequence is TGCGCCAGCAGCTTGATAGCGGGAGAGGGGGCCGGTACGCAGTATTTT. This encodes CASSLIAGEGAGTQYF.

The V and J genes are TRBV27 and TRBJ2-5; D gene uncertain. This CDR3 is 13 amino acids long. Per the germline V gene, CDR1 is MNHEY and CDR2 is SMNVEV (reference sequence). V was shortened by 3 bases and J by 5 bases, with 10 bases between the two germline ends. CDR3 bases: TGTGCCAGCAGTTTTGGGTTATTGGAGACCCAGTACTTC. Amino acid sequence: CASSFGLLETQYF.

This clonotype was recorded a few times. V gene TRBV9 combines with J gene TRBJ1-1; D may be TRBD1 (6 bases). CDR1 and CDR2 from the germline V gene are SGDLS and YYNGEE. This CDR3 has 16 amino acids. Between the trimmed V and J ends, which lost 4 bases and 2 bases, there was a span of 18 bases. The CDR3: CASSRGGLERNTEAFF. The CDR3 coding sequence is TGTGCCAGCAGCCGAGGGGGATTAGAGCGAAACACTGAAGCTTTCTTT.

The CDR3 DNA follows: TGTGCCAGCAGCATCAGGGAAGTGGTCACCGGGGAGCTGTTTTTT. Encoded protein: CASSIREVVTGELFF. The chain uses TRBV11-2 and TRBJ2-2; possible D gene TRBD1, 5 bases. Trimming took 5 bases from V and 4 from J, leaving 14 bases between them. The CDR3 sequence is 15 residues long. Germline CDR1 and CDR2: SGHAT and FQNNGV.

A few counts support this clonotype. The chain joins TRBV29-1 to TRBJ2-1, with TRBD2 matching 13 bases. J was trimmed by 6 bases and V by 7 bases; bases with no gene match: 12. The germline gives CDR1 SQVTM, CDR2 ANQGSEA. The CDR3 is 16 residues long. Written as DNA, the CDR3 is TGCAGCGGCCTGGGACTAGCGGGGCTCCCCCGCAATGAGCAGTTCTTC. Its protein is CSGLGLAGLPRNEQFF.

The V gene is TRBV7-9, the J gene TRBJ1-1; D unclear. The ends were cut back, 2 bases at V and 6 bases at J, with 13 bases in the middle. This CDR3 has 14 amino acids. The germline CDR1 and CDR2 sequences are SEHNR and FQNEAQ (reference sequence). CDR3 loop: CASSLRETAAEAFF. The CDR3 DNA follows: TGTGCCAGCAGCTTACGAGAAACAGCGGCTGAAGCTTTCTTT.

This clonotype has more than one count but fewer than ten. The chain uses TRBV12-3 or TRBV12-4 and TRBJ1-6, with TRBD1 matching over 10 bases. Trimming took 4 bases from V and 10 from J; bases not matched to a gene: 7. The CDR3 runs 15 residues. CDR3 DNA sequence: TGTGCCAGCAGTTCCCAGACAGGGGGCCGGTCACCCCTCCACTTT. Amino acids: CASSSQTGGRSPLHF.

This clonotype has more than one count but fewer than ten. This chain connects TRBV12-3 or TRBV12-4 to TRBJ1-3; D unclear. The CDR3 has 17 residues. Trimming pared 3 bases from V and 3 bases from J, leaving 18 bases between. The CDR3 loop is CASSLALTVLVGNTIYF. For the CDR3, the DNA is TGTGCCAGCAGTTTGGCCCTAACGGTATTAGTTGGAAACACCATATATTTT.

In its sample, this clonotype was seen many times. The V gene is TRBV7-8, the J gene TRBJ2-1; D not certain. The germline CDR1 and CDR2 sequences are SGHVS and FQNEAQ. There are 17 residues in the CDR3. Trimming removed 5 bases from V and 0 bases from J, with 17 bases in between. In nucleotides, the CDR3 is TGTGCCAGCAGCCCTCCGACCGTCCGGGTCTCCTACAATGAGCAGTTCTTC. Translation gives CASSPPTVRVSYNEQFF.

This clonotype has a handful of counts. The chain combines TRBV12-3 or TRBV12-4 with TRBJ1-2, with D perhaps matching TRBD1 (6 bases). V shed 7 bases and J shed 8 bases, with 17 bases lying between them. CDR3 length: 13 residues. CDR3 DNA: TGTGCCAGCACCCCACAGGGCCTAGAGGGCTACACCTTC. Protein: CASTPQGLEGYTF.